This TCR beta chain was sequenced in a study of cytomegalovirus exposure and HLA in healthy donors. Overall study: Genotyping of 398 donors showed that around 85% belonged to the Caucasian-associated ancestry cluster.

Details on this clone: Its antigen is still unknown.

General study points: Later, an analysis found that common viral pathogens appeared to be linked with several of the most significant clusters.

Use of 60 Vbeta and 13 Jbeta primers characterized the PCR. Assay used: immunoSEQ multiplex PCR; TCRdb lists only in-frame clones, some missing. The sample holds some 190,000 clones, around 87% seen once. After removal of 5 bases from V and 0 bases from J, the junction contained 16 bases not matched to a gene. The CDR3 has 19 residues. In germline, CDR1 is MNHEY, CDR2 SMNVEV (reference sequence). Material: PBMCs. The V and J genes are TRBV27 and TRBJ1-3; 7 bases map to TRBD1. The receptor was derived from a woman aged 18-30 years in good health and CMV-seronegative. CDR3 DNA: TGTGCCAGCAGTCCCGGGACAGTCCTTGCCCGGTACTCTGGAAACACCATATATTTT. Its protein is CASSPGTVLARYSGNTIYF.